The entry that follows covers one TCR beta chain sequence. CDR3 length: 13 residues. Germline V gives CDR1 MNHEY, CDR2 SMNVEV (reference sequence). Trimming shortened V by 4 bases and J by 1 base, and 7 bases separated the two germline ends. The data were taken from a study of blood T cell repertoires in COVID-19. At the level of the study: T cells, B-cell-depleted T cells, or PBMCs supplied cDNA or gDNA.

Authors' methods: Researchers report that nucleated cell counts were estimated from reference gene primer amplification. Using immunoSEQ multiplex PCR, the repertoire was profiled, and TCRdb retains in-frame clones only, with some absent. The DNA was the basis for D and trimming; V, J and clone size are from that table. The data contain about 160,000 clones, under 85% of them singletons. Material: peripheral blood. The TCR sequence derives from a man aged 55 to 70 who had recovered from COVID-19. This chain connects TRBV27 to TRBJ1-1; perhaps TRBD1 as D (5 bases). The CDR3 protein is CASSYQGNTEAFF. In DNA, the CDR3 is TGTGCCAGCAGTTACCAGGGGAACACTGAAGCTTTCTTT.